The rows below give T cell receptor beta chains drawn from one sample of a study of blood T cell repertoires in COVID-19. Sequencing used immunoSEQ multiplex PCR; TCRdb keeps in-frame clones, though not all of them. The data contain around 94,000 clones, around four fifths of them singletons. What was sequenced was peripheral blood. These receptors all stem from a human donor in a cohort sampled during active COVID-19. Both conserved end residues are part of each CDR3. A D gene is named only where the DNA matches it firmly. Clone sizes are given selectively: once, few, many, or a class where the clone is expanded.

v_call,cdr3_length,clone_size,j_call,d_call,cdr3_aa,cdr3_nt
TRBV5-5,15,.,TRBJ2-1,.,CASSLRGQPYNEQFF,TGTGCCAGCAGCTTAAGAGGGCAACCCTACAATGAGCAGTTCTTC
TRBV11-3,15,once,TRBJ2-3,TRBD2,CASSSRSSGGLTQYF,TGTGCCAGCAGCAGTCGTAGTAGCGGGGGGCTTACGCAGTATTTT
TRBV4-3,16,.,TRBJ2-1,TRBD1,CASSQRWGQGANEQFF,TGCGCCAGCAGCCAGAGGTGGGGACAGGGGGCCAATGAGCAGTTCTTC
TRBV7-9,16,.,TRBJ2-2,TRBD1,CASIIFRDRGPGELFF,TGTGCCAGCATCATATTCCGGGACAGAGGTCCCGGGGAGCTGTTTTTT
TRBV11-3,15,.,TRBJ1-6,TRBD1,CASTQSRTGVSPLHF,TGTGCCAGCACCCAATCGAGGACAGGGGTTTCACCCCTCCACTTT
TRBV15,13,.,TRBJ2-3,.,CATSSLQGRTQYF,TGTGCCACCAGCAGTCTACAGGGTCGCACGCAGTATTTT
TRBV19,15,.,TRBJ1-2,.,CASSIPGRAIYGYTF,TGTGCCAGTAGTATCCCTGGCAGGGCCATCTATGGCTACACCTTC
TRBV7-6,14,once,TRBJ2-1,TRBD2,CASSGRGGQNEQFF,TGTGCCAGCAGCGGGCGGGGGGGCCAAAATGAGCAGTTCTTC
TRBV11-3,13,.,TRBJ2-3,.,CASSSLRGDTQYF,TGTGCCAGCAGCTCCCTTCGGGGGGATACGCAGTATTTT
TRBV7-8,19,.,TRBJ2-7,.,CASSFQIPIRDTKSYEQYF,TGTGCCAGCAGCTTCCAGATACCAATACGGGACACTAAATCCTACGAGCAGTACTTC
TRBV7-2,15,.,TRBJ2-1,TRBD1,CASSSDRGRGIEQFF,TGTGCCAGCAGCTCGGACAGGGGGCGCGGGATTGAGCAGTTCTTC
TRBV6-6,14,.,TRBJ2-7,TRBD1,CASSYDGQGGEQYF,TGTGCCAGCAGTTACGACGGACAGGGCGGCGAGCAGTACTTC
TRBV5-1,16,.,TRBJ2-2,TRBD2,CASSSSGGRLDGELFF,TGCGCCAGCAGCTCTAGCGGGGGAAGATTGGACGGGGAGCTGTTTTTT
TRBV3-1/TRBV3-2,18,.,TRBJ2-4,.,CASTPSTSPPLAKNIQYF,TGTGCCAGCACCCCAAGCACTAGCCCTCCTTTAGCCAAAAACATTCAGTACTTC
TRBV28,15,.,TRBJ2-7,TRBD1,CASSSRTGRAYEQYF,TGTGCCAGCAGTTCCCGGACAGGCCGGGCCTACGAGCAGTACTTC
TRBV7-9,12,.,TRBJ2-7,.,CASRSDSFGQYF,TGTGCCAGCAGATCTGACAGTTTCGGGCAGTACTTC
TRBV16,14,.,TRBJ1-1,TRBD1,CASSRQGAPSEAFF,TGTGCCAGCAGCCGACAGGGGGCGCCGAGTGAAGCTTTCTTT
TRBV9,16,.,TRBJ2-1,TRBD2,CASSVGNGGAHNEQFF,TGTGCCAGCAGCGTAGGGAACGGGGGGGCCCACAATGAGCAGTTCTTC
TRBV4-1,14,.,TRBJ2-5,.,CASSQDPTSETQYF,TGCGCCAGCAGCCAAGATCCGACTAGTGAGACCCAGTACTTC
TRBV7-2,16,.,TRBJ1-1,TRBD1,CASSPGQGITLEEAFF,TGTGCCAGCAGCCCCGGACAGGGAATTACACTGGAGGAAGCTTTCTTT
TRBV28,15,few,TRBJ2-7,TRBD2,CASSLPSGGANEQYF,TGTGCCAGCAGTCTACCAAGCGGGGGGGCCAACGAGCAGTACTTC
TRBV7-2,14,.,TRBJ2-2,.,CASSFSRVTGELFF,TGTGCCAGCAGCTTCAGCAGGGTAACCGGGGAGCTGTTTTTT
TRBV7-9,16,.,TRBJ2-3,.,CASSLASTGITDTQYF,TGTGCCAGCAGCTTAGCCTCAACAGGAATCACAGATACGCAGTATTTT
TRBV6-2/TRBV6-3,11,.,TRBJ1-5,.,CASSYGEAQHF,TGTGCCAGCAGTTACGGAGAAGCCCAGCATTTT
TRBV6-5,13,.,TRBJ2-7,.,CASSWSGSYEQYF,TGTGCCAGCAGTTGGTCGGGCTCCTACGAGCAGTACTTC
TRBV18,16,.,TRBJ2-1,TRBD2,CASSPRGGASYNEQFF,TGTGCCAGCTCACCGCGCGGGGGGGCGTCCTACAATGAGCAGTTCTTC
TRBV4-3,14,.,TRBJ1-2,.,CASSQGGGIYGYTF,TGCGCCAGCAGCCAAGGGGGGGGAATCTATGGCTACACCTTC
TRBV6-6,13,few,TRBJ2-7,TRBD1,CASTRTGVDEQYF,TGTGCCAGCACCAGGACAGGGGTCGACGAGCAGTACTTC
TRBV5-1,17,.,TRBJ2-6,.,CASSLIQGEAGANVLTF,TGCGCCAGCAGCTTGATCCAGGGGGAGGCTGGGGCCAACGTCCTGACTTTC
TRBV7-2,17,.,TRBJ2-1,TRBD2,CASIVGLGGMGYNEQFF,TGTGCCAGCATAGTTGGCCTGGGGGGGATGGGTTACAATGAGCAGTTCTTC
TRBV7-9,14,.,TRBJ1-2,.,CASSFREDYYGYTF,TGTGCCAGCAGCTTCCGGGAAGACTACTATGGCTACACCTTC
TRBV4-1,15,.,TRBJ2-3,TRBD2,CASSQAGGTTDTQYF,TGCGCCAGCAGCCAAGCCGGGGGGACCACAGATACGCAGTATTTT
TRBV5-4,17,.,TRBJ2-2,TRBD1,CASSSAVGTGGTGELFF,TGTGCCAGCAGCTCGGCTGTGGGGACAGGGGGCACCGGGGAGCTGTTTTTT
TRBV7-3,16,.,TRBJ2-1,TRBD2,CASSSRLAGGRNEQFF,TGTGCCAGCAGCTCCCGCCTAGCGGGGGGGCGTAATGAGCAGTTCTTC
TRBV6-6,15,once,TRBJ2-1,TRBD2,CASSDLAGGRNEQFF,TGTGCCAGCAGCGACCTAGCGGGGGGGCGGAATGAGCAGTTCTTC
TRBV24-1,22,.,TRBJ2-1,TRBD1,CATSDSGLWGATLWGQGDEQFF,TGTGCCACCAGTGATTCCGGGTTGTGGGGAGCAACATTGTGGGGACAGGGCGATGAGCAGTTCTTC
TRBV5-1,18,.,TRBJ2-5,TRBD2,CASSLAAGGGGAEETQYF,TGCGCCAGCAGCTTGGCCGCGGGGGGCGGGGGGGCCGAAGAGACCCAGTACTTC
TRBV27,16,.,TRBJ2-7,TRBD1,CASTTNDRGRIYEQYF,TGTGCCAGCACCACTAACGACAGGGGAAGAATCTACGAGCAGTACTTC
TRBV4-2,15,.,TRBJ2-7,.,CASSQDMTTAYEQYF,TGTGCCAGCAGCCAAGATATGACTACTGCCTACGAGCAGTACTTC
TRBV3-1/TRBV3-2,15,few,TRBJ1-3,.,CASSQTGGSGNTIYF,TGTGCCAGCAGCCAAACGGGGGGGAGTGGAAACACCATATATTTT
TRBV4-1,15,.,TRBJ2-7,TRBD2,CASSQDVAGGSEQYF,TGCGCCAGCAGCCAAGATGTAGCGGGGGGCAGCGAGCAGTACTTC
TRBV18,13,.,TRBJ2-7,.,CASSFGQRYEQYF,TGTGCCAGCTCGTTCGGACAGAGGTACGAGCAGTACTTC
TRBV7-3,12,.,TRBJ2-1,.,CASSLSDNEQFF,TGTGCCAGCAGCTTAAGCGACAATGAGCAGTTCTTC
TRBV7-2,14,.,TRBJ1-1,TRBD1,CASSFGQGNTEAFF,TGTGCCAGCAGCTTCGGACAGGGGAACACTGAAGCTTTCTTT
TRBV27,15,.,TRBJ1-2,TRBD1,CASSLLGQGINGYTF,TGTGCCAGCAGTTTATTGGGACAGGGAATTAATGGCTACACCTTC
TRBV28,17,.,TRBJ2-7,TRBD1,CASRDTPGQGASYEQYF,TGTGCCAGCAGGGACACGCCGGGACAGGGCGCTTCCTACGAGCAGTACTTC
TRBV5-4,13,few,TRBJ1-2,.,CASSSTANYGYTF,TGTGCCAGCAGCTCGACAGCTAACTATGGCTACACCTTC
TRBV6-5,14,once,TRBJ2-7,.,CASGLRGTTYEQYF,TGTGCCAGTGGTCTTAGGGGGACAACCTACGAGCAGTACTTC
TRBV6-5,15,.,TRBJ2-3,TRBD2,CASSYAGDPTDTQYF,TGTGCCAGCAGTTATGCGGGGGACCCCACAGATACGCAGTATTTT
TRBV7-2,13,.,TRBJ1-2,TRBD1,CASSPGQGRSYTF,TGTGCCAGCAGCCCGGGACAGGGACGGAGCTACACCTTC
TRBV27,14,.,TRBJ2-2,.,CASRGTGNTGELFF,TGTGCCAGTCGGGGGACGGGGAACACCGGGGAGCTGTTTTTT
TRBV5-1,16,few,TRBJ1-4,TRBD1,CASSRGGQGQDEKLFF,TGCGCCAGCAGCCGAGGGGGACAGGGCCAGGACGAAAAACTGTTTTTT
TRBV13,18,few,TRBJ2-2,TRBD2,CASSLEGWRGISTGELFF,TGTGCCAGCAGCTTAGAAGGATGGCGGGGGATCAGCACCGGGGAGCTGTTTTTT
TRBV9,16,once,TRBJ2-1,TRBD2,CASSVGGTSYYNEQFF,TGTGCCAGCAGCGTAGGTGGGACTAGCTATTACAATGAGCAGTTCTTC
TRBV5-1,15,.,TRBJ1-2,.,CASSELGTGVYGYTF,TGCGCCAGCAGTGAATTGGGGACTGGGGTCTATGGCTACACCTTC
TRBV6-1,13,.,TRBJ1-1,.,CASSEYRETEAFF,TGTGCCAGCAGTGAATACAGGGAAACTGAAGCTTTCTTT
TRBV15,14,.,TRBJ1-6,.,CATSRDLENLPLHF,TGTGCCACCAGCAGAGATCTGGAGAACCTACCCCTCCACTTT
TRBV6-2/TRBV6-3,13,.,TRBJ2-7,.,CASSTGYRYEQYF,TGTGCCAGCAGTACAGGGTACCGGTACGAGCAGTACTTC
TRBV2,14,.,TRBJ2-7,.,CASTDRLPPYEQYF,TGTGCCAGCACTGACAGATTACCTCCCTACGAGCAGTACTTC